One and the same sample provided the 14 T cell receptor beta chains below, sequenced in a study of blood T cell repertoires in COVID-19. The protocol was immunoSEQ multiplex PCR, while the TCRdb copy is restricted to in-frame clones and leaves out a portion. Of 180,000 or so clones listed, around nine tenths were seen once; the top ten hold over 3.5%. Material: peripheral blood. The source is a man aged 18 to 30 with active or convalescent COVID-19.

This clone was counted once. The CDR3 DNA reads TGCGCCAGCAGCTTACTAGCGGGCTCAGGGAATGAGCAGTTCTTC. It yields the protein CASSLLAGSGNEQFF. The V and J genes are TRBV5-1 and TRBJ2-1, with 9 bases that match TRBD2. The CDR3 extends over 15 amino acids. Per the germline V gene, CDR1 is SGHRS and CDR2 is YFSETQ. The junction had 7 bases not matched to a gene; V was cut back by 2 bases and J by 7 bases.

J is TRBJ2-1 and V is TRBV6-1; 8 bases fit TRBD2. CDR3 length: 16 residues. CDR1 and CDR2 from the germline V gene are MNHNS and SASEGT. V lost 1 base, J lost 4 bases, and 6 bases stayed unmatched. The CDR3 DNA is TGTGCCAGCAGTGAAGTTAGTAGCGGGGAGTACAATGAGCAGTTCTTC. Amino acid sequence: CASSEVSSGEYNEQFF.

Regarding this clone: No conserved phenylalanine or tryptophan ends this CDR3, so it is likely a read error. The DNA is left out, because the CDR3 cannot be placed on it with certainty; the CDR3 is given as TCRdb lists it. The CDR3 loop reads CASSPRGPSLFL. The chain has TRBV12-3 or TRBV12-4 and TRBJ1-1; TRBD1 is the table's D call, not checked against the DNA. The CDR3 length is 12 residues, termini included.

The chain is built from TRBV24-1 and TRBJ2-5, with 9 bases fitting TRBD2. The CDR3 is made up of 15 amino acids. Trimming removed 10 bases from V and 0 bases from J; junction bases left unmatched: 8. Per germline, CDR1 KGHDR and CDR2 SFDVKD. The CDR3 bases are TGTGCCACAGGTAGCGGGGGCCTTAACCAAGAGACCCAGTACTTC. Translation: CATGSGGLNQETQYF.

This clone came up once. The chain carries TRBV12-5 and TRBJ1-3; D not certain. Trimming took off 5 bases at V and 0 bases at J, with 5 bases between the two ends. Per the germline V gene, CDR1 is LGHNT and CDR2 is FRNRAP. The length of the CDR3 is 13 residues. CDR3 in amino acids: CASGLSSGNTIYF. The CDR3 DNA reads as TGTGCTAGTGGTCTGAGCTCTGGAAACACCATATATTTT.

This CDR3 reads CASSYTGGANTGELFF. Written as DNA, the CDR3 is TGTGCCAGCAGCTACACAGGGGGCGCGAACACCGGGGAGCTGTTTTTT. The V and J genes are TRBV5-4 and TRBJ2-2, with TRBD1 identical over 9 bases. The V gene end was trimmed by 3 bases and the J gene end by 0 bases; junction bases not matched to a gene: 3. This CDR3 has 16 amino acids. Germline CDR1 reads SGHNT; CDR2 reads YYREEE (reference sequence). The entire variable domain, with the rest obtained from reference TRBV5-4 and TRBJ2-2, is as follows: ETGVTQSPTHLIKTRGQQVTLRCSSQSGHNTVSWYQQALGQGPQFIFQYYREEENGRGNFPPRFSGLQFPNYSSELNVNALELDDSALYLCASSYTGGANTGELFFGEGSRLTVL.

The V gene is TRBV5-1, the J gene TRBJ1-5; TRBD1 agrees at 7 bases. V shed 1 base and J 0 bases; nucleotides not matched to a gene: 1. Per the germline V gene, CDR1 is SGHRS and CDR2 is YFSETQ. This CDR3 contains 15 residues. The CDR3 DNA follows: TGCGCCAGCAGCTTGACAGGGGCTAGCAATCAGCCCCAGCATTTT. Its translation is CASSLTGASNQPQHF.

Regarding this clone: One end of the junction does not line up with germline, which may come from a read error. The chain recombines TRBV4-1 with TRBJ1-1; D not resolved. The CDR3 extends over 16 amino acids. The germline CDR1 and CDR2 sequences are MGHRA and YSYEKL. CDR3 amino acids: CASSAQKEVINSEAFF. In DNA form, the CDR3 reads TGCGCCAGCAGCGCCCAAAAGGAGGTAATAAACAGTGAAGCTTTCTTT.

In DNA, the CDR3 is TGTGCCAGCAGTTATGGGGGGAGCGGGGGCACAGATACGCAGTATTTT. Its protein product is CASSYGGSGGTDTQYF. The chain is built from TRBV6-6 and TRBJ2-3; 7 bases align to TRBD2. Germline V gene sequence: CDR1 MNHNY, CDR2 SVGAGI (reference sequence). V trimming: 3 bases; J trimming: 1 base; junction bases outside the gene matches: 7. This CDR3 has 16 amino acids.

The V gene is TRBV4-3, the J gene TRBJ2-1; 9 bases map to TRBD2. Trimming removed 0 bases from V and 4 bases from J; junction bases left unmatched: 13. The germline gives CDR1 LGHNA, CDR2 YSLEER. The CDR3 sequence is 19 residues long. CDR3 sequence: CASSQESGAGGPRYNEQFF. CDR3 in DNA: TGCGCCAGCAGCCAAGAAAGCGGAGCGGGAGGTCCTCGATACAATGAGCAGTTCTTC.

CDR3: CASSGSGGITDTQYF. CDR3 nucleotides: TGTGCCAGCAGTGGTAGCGGGGGGATCACAGATACGCAGTATTTT. This sequence joins TRBV2 and TRBJ2-3, with 10 positions matching TRBD2. This CDR3 spans 15 amino acids. Trimming at V came to 4 bases and at J to 2 bases, leaving 3 bases not matched to a gene. Germline CDR1 reads SNHLY; CDR2 reads FYNNEI.

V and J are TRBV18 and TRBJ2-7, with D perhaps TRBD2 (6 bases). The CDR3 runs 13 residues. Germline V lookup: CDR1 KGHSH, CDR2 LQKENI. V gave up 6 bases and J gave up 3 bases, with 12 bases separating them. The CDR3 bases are TGTGCCAGCTCTTTGGGGCGGGGCTACGAGCAGTACGTC. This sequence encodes CASSLGRGYEQYV.

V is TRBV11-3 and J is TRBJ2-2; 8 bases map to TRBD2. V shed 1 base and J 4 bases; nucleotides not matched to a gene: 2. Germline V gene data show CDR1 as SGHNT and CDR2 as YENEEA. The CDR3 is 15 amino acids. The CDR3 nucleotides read TGTGCCAGCAGCTTAGGTGCGGGAGGCACCGGGGAGCTGTTTTTT. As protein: CASSLGAGGTGELFF.

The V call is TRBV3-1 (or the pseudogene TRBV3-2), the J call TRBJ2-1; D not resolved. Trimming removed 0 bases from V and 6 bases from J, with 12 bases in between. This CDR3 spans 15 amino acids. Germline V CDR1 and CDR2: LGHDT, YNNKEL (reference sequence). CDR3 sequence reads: CASSQELGPGNEQFF. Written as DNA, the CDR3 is TGTGCCAGCAGCCAAGAATTGGGCCCCGGCAATGAGCAGTTCTTC.